This TCR beta chain was obtained from a study of identifying expanded T cells in peripheral blood. Study-wide points: Approximately two-week clone count variance significantly increased as total template count grew. Over approximately two and four weeks, about 15 and 19 clones changed, versus around 1.3 between replicates.

Germline V gene data show CDR1 as SGHNT and CDR2 as YYREEE (reference sequence). The CDR3 spans 13 residues. Deletions cut 1 base from V and 4 bases from J, with 8 bases between. Collection occurred without any documented infections or immune events in donors. Data came from immunoSEQ multiplex PCR; TCRdb stores just in-frame clones and leaves some out. The repertoire holds some 90,000 clones, roughly 86% seen once, with 4.5% to 7% in the top ten. In regard to this clone: What it binds is unknown.

Material for sequencing was blood. V and J are TRBV5-4 and TRBJ1-2; D not resolved. The TCR sequence derives from a person between 18 and 75 years old in good health. CDR3 loop: CASSLWGGYGYTF. The CDR3 coding sequence is TGTGCCAGCAGCTTGTGGGGAGGCTATGGCTACACCTTC.